The 27 T cell receptor beta chains below were found in one sample sequenced in a study of shared clonotypes between healthy human individuals. Some clones are missing from TCRdb's copy, which holds only in-frame ones; the method was immunoSEQ multiplex PCR. The sample lists approximately 110,000 clones, approximately 70% occurring once. The material sequenced was memory CD8+ T cells sorted from blood. Subset: CD45RO+ cells pooled with CCR7-negative TemRA cells. The origin of the receptors is a woman aged 25 to 39 in good health.

This rearrangement joins TRBV5-6 to TRBJ2-7; D may be TRBD1 (5 bases). The CDR3 covers 15 residues. CDR1 and CDR2 (germline): SGHDT, YYEEEE. Trimming pared 1 base from V and 1 base from J, leaving 12 bases between. The CDR3 sequence is CASSLRLRVSYEQYF. CDR3 in DNA: TGTGCCAGCAGCTTGAGACTCAGGGTGTCCTACGAGCAGTACTTC.

This chain links TRBV6-1 with TRBJ1-4; tentative D call: TRBD1 (5 bases). V was cut by 6 bases and J by 2 bases, with 10 bases left in between. Per the germline V gene, CDR1 is MNHNS and CDR2 is SASEGT. The CDR3 is made up of 14 amino acids. The CDR3 spells CASSQGRTNEKLFF. DNA of the CDR3: TGTGCCAGCAGCCAGGGACGGACTAATGAAAAACTGTTTTTT.

This clone was found once. The rearrangement uses TRBV10-3 and TRBJ2-1; D may be TRBD2 (5 bases). Germline lookup yields CDR1 ENHRY and CDR2 SYGVKD. The CDR3 is 15 amino acids. The V end lost 3 bases, the J end lost 6 bases, and 15 bases lay between the germline ends. CDR3 protein: CAISDFRTLVNEQFF. In nucleotides, the CDR3 is TGTGCCATCAGTGACTTCCGGACTTTAGTCAATGAGCAGTTCTTC.

This rearrangement joins TRBV21-1 to TRBJ2-1; TRBD2 is taken as the D call from the table, unchecked against the DNA. TRBV21-1 is designated a pseudogene. The CDR3 extends over 14 amino acids. In DNA, the CDR3 is TGTGCCAGCAGCAAAGATACTAGGGCGGGTGAGCAGTTCTTC. It yields the protein CASSKDTRAGEQFF.

The CDR3 sequence: CASSRPGGTEAFF. CDR3 DNA sequence: TGTGCCAGCAGCAGGCCTGGGGGCACTGAAGCTTTCTTT. The chain recombines TRBV5-4 with TRBJ1-1; D is possibly TRBD1 (5 bases). Germline V lookup: CDR1 SGHNT, CDR2 YYREEE (reference sequence). The CDR3 contains 13 residues. V was pared by 4 bases and J by 4 bases, with 11 bases between.

Regarding this clone: A far larger clone is a single base away, which makes a read error likely. This CDR3 is also generated by other DNA sequences in the sample. CDR3 sequence: CASSGRAGANDEQYF. CDR3 sequence (DNA): TGTGCCAGCAGTGGTCGAGCGGGGGCTAACGACGAACAGTACTTC. The chain combines TRBV6-1 with TRBJ2-7, with 8 bases lining up with TRBD2. Germline V gene sequence: CDR1 MNHNS, CDR2 SASEGT. The CDR3 loop spans 15 amino acids.

This chain uses TRBV29-1 with TRBJ2-5; TRBD1 matches at 7 bases. Matching the DNA end better, TRBJ2-7 makes the J call doubtful. The germline V gene encodes CDR1 SQVTM and CDR2 ANQGSEA. The CDR3 is 12 residues long. CDR3 nucleotide sequence: TGCAGCGTACGGGACAGCACCTACGAGCAGTACTTC. Protein: CSVRDSTYEQYF.

This clone was found a few times. V and J are TRBV7-9 and TRBJ2-5; 7 positions agree with TRBD1. The germline CDR1 and CDR2 sequences are SEHNR and FQNEAQ (reference sequence). V was clipped by 3 bases and J by 4 bases; unmatched bases: 8. This CDR3 has 15 residues. The CDR3 region is CASSFFPTGSETQYF. CDR3 sequence (DNA): TGTGCCAGCAGCTTCTTTCCGACAGGGTCAGAGACCCAGTACTTC.

The rearrangement uses TRBV7-3 and TRBJ2-5; 10 bases align to TRBD2. V shed 4 bases, J shed 5 bases, and the junction held 4 bases outside the gene matches. Germline CDR1 and CDR2: SGHTA and FQGTGA. This CDR3 has 14 residues. The CDR3 DNA reads as TGTGCCAGCAGCTCGACTAGCGGGCTGGAGACCCAGTACTTC. It is translated as CASSSTSGLETQYF.

The chain joins TRBV28 to TRBJ2-7; tentatively, D is TRBD2 (7 bases). The ends were cut back, 3 bases at V and 7 bases at J, with 19 bases in the middle. In germline, CDR1 is MDHEN, CDR2 SYDVKM. The CDR3 covers 15 residues. The CDR3 coding sequence is TGTGCCAGCAGTTTTAGAGGGGGTTGGACTAGGGAGCAGTACTTC. Its protein is CASSFRGGWTREQYF.

This chain joins TRBV6-1 and TRBJ2-2, with TRBD2 matching 7 bases. The V gene's germline CDR1 is MNHNS and CDR2 SASEGT. This CDR3 spans 15 amino acids. Unmatched junction bases numbered 10, after V lost 10 bases and J lost 2 bases. The CDR3 nucleotides read TGTGCCACAAAACGGACTAGGGGTAACACCGGGGAGCTGTTTTTT. It translates to CATKRTRGNTGELFF.

V usage is TRBV21-1 and J usage is TRBJ1-5. TRBV21-1 is an annotated pseudogene. This CDR3 has 16 residues. The CDR3 region has the DNA TGTGCCAGCAGCATCGCGTATAGGGTACGGGGTCAGCCCCAGCATTTT. This encodes CASSIAYRVRGQPQHF.

The rearrangement links TRBV7-2 to TRBJ2-4; 8 bases align to TRBD2. The CDR3 spans 18 residues. Germline CDR1 reads SGHTA; CDR2 reads FQGNSA. After removal of 1 base from V and 4 bases from J, the junction contained 12 bases not matched to a gene. This chain's CDR3 is CASSLDYGRDWGKNIQYF. The CDR3 DNA is TGTGCCAGCAGCTTAGATTACGGGAGGGACTGGGGAAAAAACATTCAGTACTTC.

The chain carries TRBV7-2 and TRBJ1-2; a possible D gene is TRBD1 (6 bases). From germline, CDR1 is SGHTA and CDR2 FQGNSA. Trimming pared 5 bases from V and 4 bases from J, leaving 17 bases between. The CDR3 runs 15 residues. As DNA, the CDR3 is TGTGCCAGCAGCCCCCGAGGGGAAGGGGGCTATGGCTACACCTTC. It is translated as CASSPRGEGGYGYTF.

A few counts support this clone. V and J are TRBV2 and TRBJ1-2; D gene uncertain. CDR1 and CDR2 from the germline V gene are SNHLY and FYNNEI. The length of the CDR3 is 14 residues. V was clipped by 4 bases and J by 2 bases, with 11 bases between them. The CDR3 DNA reads as TGTGCCAGCAGTGCCCTGGGCGAGAACTATGGCTACACCTTC. Translation gives CASSALGENYGYTF. Supplemented by reference TRBV2 and TRBJ1-2, the full variable domain reads EPEVTQTPSHQVTQMGQEVILRCVPISNHLYFYWYRQILGQKVEFLVSFYNNEISEKSEIFDDQFSVERPDGSNFTLKIRSTKLEDSAMYFCASSALGENYGYTFGSGTRLTVV.

This clone was seen only a few times. The rearrangement uses TRBV10-3 and TRBJ2-3; 9 positions match TRBD2. Per the germline V gene, CDR1 is ENHRY and CDR2 is SYGVKD. J gave up 2 bases and V 3 bases, and 9 bases lay outside the gene matches. CDR3 length equals 17 residues. CDR3 amino acids: CAISERDSGRDTDTQYF. In nucleotides, the CDR3 is TGTGCCATCAGTGAACGTGATAGCGGGAGAGACACAGATACGCAGTATTTT.

In its sample, this clone was seen many times. This chain links TRBV6-6 with TRBJ2-1, with unresolved D. Trimming stripped 8 bases from V and 7 bases from J, with 12 bases between. The germline gives CDR1 MNHNY, CDR2 SVGAGI (reference sequence). The CDR3 loop spans 12 amino acids. CDR3 sequence: CASGQFINEQFF. The CDR3 DNA follows: TGTGCCAGCGGCCAGTTTATAAATGAGCAGTTCTTC.

The chain combines TRBV28 with TRBJ2-7, with D tentatively TRBD1 (6 bases). V was trimmed by 5 bases and J by 0 bases, leaving 11 bases between them. There are 14 residues in the CDR3. Germline values: CDR1 MDHEN, CDR2 SYDVKM. The CDR3 region is CASSLVDSSYEQYF. The DNA of the CDR3 is TGTGCCAGCAGTCTAGTGGACAGCTCCTACGAGCAGTACTTC.

This sequence joins TRBV11-2 and TRBJ2-5; TRBD1 aligns across 7 bases. V trimming: 5 bases; J trimming: 13 bases; junction bases outside the gene matches: 7. The CDR3 spans 11 residues. Germline V gene data show CDR1 as SGHAT and CDR2 as FQNNGV. CDR3 DNA sequence: TGTGCCAGCAGCCAAACCCGGGACAGGTACTTC. Amino acid sequence: CASSQTRDRYF.

V usage is TRBV7-9 and J usage is TRBJ1-1, with D uncertain. This CDR3 spans 10 amino acids. V lost 2 bases and J lost 7, with 2 bases in between. CDR1 and CDR2 from the germline V gene are SEHNR and FQNEAQ (reference sequence). In DNA form, the CDR3 reads TGTGCCAGCAGCTTACGTGAAGCTTTCTTT. Residues: CASSLREAFF.

The table lists this clone with a few counts. This chain joins TRBV6-1 and TRBJ2-7, with no clear D. V was cut by 7 bases and J by 5 bases, with 12 bases left in between. This CDR3 region has 12 residues. CDR1 is MNHNS and CDR2 is SASEGT in the germline V gene. In nucleotides, the CDR3 is TGTGCCAGCACCTACGGCCCTCACGAGCAGTACTTC. This codes for CASTYGPHEQYF.

V gene TRBV6-5 combines with J gene TRBJ1-5; D remains ambiguous. Trimming took 6 bases from V and 0 from J, leaving 6 bases between them. CDR1 and CDR2 (germline): MNHEY, SVGAGI. The CDR3 covers 13 residues. The CDR3 spells CASSVFSNQPQHF. DNA of the CDR3: TGTGCCAGCAGCGTATTTAGCAATCAGCCCCAGCATTTT.

The V gene is TRBV6-4, the J gene TRBJ2-3; the D call may be TRBD1 or TRBD2 (5 bases each). Per germline, CDR1 MRHNA and CDR2 SNTAGT. V lost 6 bases to trimming and J lost 4 bases, with 14 bases between them. This CDR3 is built from 14 residues. In nucleotides, the CDR3 is TGTGCCAGCAGCCGGGACCTGATCGCAGATACGCAGTATTTT. Translation gives CASSRDLIADTQYF.

This clone was detected many times. This chain joins TRBV2 and TRBJ1-1; 7 nucleotides match TRBD1. Germline V gene lookup returns CDR1 SNHLY and CDR2 FYNNEI. The trim removed 7 bases at V and 5 bases at J, leaving 10 bases unmatched. The CDR3 sequence is 14 residues long. CDR3 bases: TGTGCCAGCACTGGCGGACAGGCGAGGACTGAAGCTTTCTTT. As protein: CASTGGQARTEAFF. Using reference TRBV2 and TRBJ1-1 for the parts outside the CDR3, the full variable domain is EPEVTQTPSHQVTQMGQEVILRCVPISNHLYFYWYRQILGQKVEFLVSFYNNEISEKSEIFDDQFSVERPDGSNFTLKIRSTKLEDSAMYFCASTGGQARTEAFFGQGTRLTVV.

CDR3 in amino acids: CASSLQDGLIYEQYF. CDR3 nucleotides: TGTGCCAGCAGTCTCCAGGACGGCCTGATCTACGAGCAGTACTTC. The chain uses TRBV6-5 and TRBJ2-7; D remains unclear. This CDR3 contains 15 residues. Germline V gives CDR1 MNHEY, CDR2 SVGAGI. Trimming pared 5 bases from V and 3 bases from J, leaving 17 bases between.

The chain has TRBV7-2 and TRBJ2-3, with D maybe TRBD2 (5 bases). The CDR3 runs to 15 residues. V was clipped by 5 bases and J by 0 bases, with 12 bases between them. CDR1 and CDR2 (germline): SGHTA, FQGNSA. CDR3 bases: TGTGCCAGCAGCCACGACTATCTTAGCACAGATACGCAGTATTTT. This translates into CASSHDYLSTDTQYF. The full variable domain, its missing parts supplied by reference TRBV7-2 and TRBJ2-3, is GAGVSQSPSNKVTEKGKDVELRCDPISGHTALYWYRQSLGQGLEFLIYFQGNSAPDKSGLPSDRFSAERTGGSVSTLTIQRTQQEDSAVYLCASSHDYLSTDTQYFGPGTRLTVL.

This clone was detected a few times. J is TRBJ2-1 and V is TRBV27, with D possibly being TRBD2 (5 bases). Germline-derived CDR1 and CDR2 are MNHEY and SMNVEV (reference sequence). Trimming took off 1 base at V and 7 bases at J, with 23 bases between the two ends. The CDR3 is 18 residues long. This CDR3 reads CASSLWVGEKGGGNEQFF. DNA for the CDR3: TGTGCCAGCAGTTTATGGGTCGGGGAAAAGGGTGGTGGGAATGAGCAGTTCTTC.